This T cell receptor beta chain was sequenced in a study of technical replicates of blood from a few donors. The data were produced by immunoSEQ multiplex PCR, yet TCRdb's version contains in-frame clones alone and is incomplete. The table includes about 89,000 clones, about 94% detected once. Germline V lookup: CDR1 SGHTA, CDR2 FQGNSA. Trimming removed 4 bases at V and 0 bases at J, with 15 bases between. The CDR3 consists of 16 residues. The sample was T cells isolated from PBMCs. The clonotype comes from a human donor in good health. The chain couples TRBV7-2 to TRBJ1-1, with D perhaps matching TRBD1 (6 bases). CDR3 in DNA: TGTGCCAGCAGCTCAAACTACAGGGCGATGAACACTGAAGCTTTCTTT. Amino acid sequence: CASSSNYRAMNTEAFF.